The 27 T cell receptor beta chains given below trace back to one sample, sequenced in a study of blood T cell repertoires in COVID-19. Only in-frame clones appear in the TCRdb table, and some are missing; sequencing was by immunoSEQ multiplex PCR. The data show about 290,000 clones, with around four fifths seen just once and 4.1% held by the top ten. Material: peripheral blood. The source is a woman in her fifties or sixties with active or convalescent COVID-19.

The chain has TRBV5-1 and TRBJ2-3, with D perhaps matching TRBD2 (5 bases). Trimming shortened V by 2 bases and J by 5 bases, and 9 bases separated the two germline ends. Germline V CDR1 and CDR2: SGHRS, YFSETQ. The CDR3 consists of 13 residues. CDR3 DNA: TGCGCCAGCAGCTTTGGGAGTCGAGATACGCAGTATTTT. Translating gives CASSFGSRDTQYF.

J is TRBJ2-7 and V is TRBV13, with TRBD1 matching 9 bases. Germline CDR1 PRHDT, CDR2 FYEKMQ (reference sequence). The CDR3 contains 16 residues. V shed 1 base, J shed 0 bases, and the junction held 4 bases outside the gene matches. This CDR3 reads CASSLVYRGRSYEQYF. In nucleotides, the CDR3 is TGTGCCAGCAGCTTAGTGTACAGGGGGCGCTCCTACGAGCAGTACTTC.

This clone has only one observation. The chain has TRBV2 and TRBJ2-3; 11 bases fit TRBD2. Germline lookup yields CDR1 SNHLY and CDR2 FYNNEI. V shed 10 bases and J 2 bases; nucleotides not matched to a gene: 5. The length of the CDR3 is 14 residues. Written as DNA, the CDR3 is TGTGCCACCATGACTAGCGGGAACACAGATACGCAGTATTTT. Encoded protein: CATMTSGNTDTQYF.

In the case of this clone: Within the sample, other DNA sequences also encode this same CDR3. V gene TRBV5-1 combines with J gene TRBJ2-6; maybe TRBD2 (5 bases). Looked up from germline, CDR1 is SGHRS and CDR2 is YFSETQ. The CDR3 runs 13 residues. Trimming took 4 bases from V and 4 from J, leaving 6 bases between them. The CDR3 nucleotides are TGCGCCAGCAGCCCGGGAGGGGCCAACGTCCTGACTTTC. This codes for CASSPGGANVLTF.

The rearrangement links TRBV5-1 to TRBJ1-1, with TRBD1 matching 7 bases. The CDR3 loop spans 15 amino acids. Trimming removed 0 bases from V and 0 bases from J; junction bases left unmatched: 2. Per germline, CDR1 SGHRS and CDR2 YFSETQ. CDR3 protein: CASSLETGLNTEAFF. CDR3 coding DNA: TGCGCCAGCAGCTTGGAGACAGGGTTGAACACTGAAGCTTTCTTT. Full variable domain (rest looked up from reference TRBV5-1 and TRBJ1-1): KAGVTQTPRYLIKTRGQQVTLSCSPISGHRSVSWYQQTPGQGLQFLFEYFSETQRNKGNFPGRFSGRQFSNSRSEMNVSTLELGDSALYLCASSLETGLNTEAFFGQGTRLTVV.

The chain carries TRBV19 and TRBJ1-1; 7 bases are a match to TRBD1. The CDR3 runs 14 residues. With V trimmed by 4 bases and J by 2 bases, 4 bases remained unmatched. Germline V gene lookup returns CDR1 LNHDA and CDR2 SQIVND (reference sequence). CDR3 coding DNA: TGTGCCAGTAGTACGGGAGGGGGCAACACTGAAGCTTTCTTT. Residues: CASSTGGGNTEAFF.

The chain employs TRBV2 and TRBJ1-4; D not resolved. Trimming removed 2 bases at V and 8 bases at J, with 15 bases between. CDR1 and CDR2 from the germline V gene are SNHLY and FYNNEI. CDR3 length: 15 residues. Here the CDR3 reads CASSEPSPLSEKLFF. The CDR3 DNA sequence: TGTGCCAGCAGTGAACCGTCACCTCTGAGCGAAAAACTGTTTTTT.

V is TRBV11-2 and J is TRBJ1-1; the match to TRBD1 covers 8 bases. The CDR3 loop spans 15 amino acids. V lost 3 bases, J lost 0 bases, and 3 bases stayed unmatched. Germline assignment: CDR1 SGHAT and CDR2 FQNNGV. CDR3 residues: CASSFLGQVNTEAFF. DNA of the CDR3: TGTGCCAGCAGCTTCCTGGGACAGGTGAACACTGAAGCTTTCTTT.

The chain has TRBV2 and TRBJ2-1, with TRBD2 matching 8 bases. J gave up 9 bases and V 5 bases, and 3 bases lay outside the gene matches. Germline CDR1 is SNHLY and CDR2 is FYNNEI. CDR3 size: 12 residues. This chain's CDR3 is CASSSGSGEQFF. The CDR3 DNA reads as TGTGCCAGCAGTAGCGGGAGCGGTGAGCAGTTCTTC.

The rearrangement joins TRBV6-1 to TRBJ2-4, with 7 nucleotides matching TRBD1. This CDR3 spans 16 amino acids. Germline CDR1 MNHNS, CDR2 SASEGT. Germline trimming cut 2 bases from V and 3 bases from J; bases unmatched to any gene: 7. CDR3 region: CASSELQGSGKNIQYF. DNA for the CDR3: TGTGCCAGCAGTGAATTACAGGGGAGCGGCAAAAACATTCAGTACTTC.

The chain links TRBV9 to TRBJ2-2, with D tentatively TRBD2 (6 bases). The V end lost 0 bases, the J end lost 4 bases, and 16 bases lay between the germline ends. The V gene's germline CDR1 is SGDLS and CDR2 YYNGEE. The CDR3 consists of 17 residues. The CDR3 nucleotides are TGTGCCAGCAGCGTAGATGCTTGGGGGAGGAGCACCGGGGAGCTGTTTTTT. This codes for CASSVDAWGRSTGELFF. The full variable domain, in which reference TRBV9 and TRBJ2-2 provide the parts outside the CDR3, is DSGVTQTPKHLITATGQRVTLRCSPRSGDLSVYWYQQSLDQGLQFLIQYYNGEERAKGNILERFSAQQFPDLHSELNLSSLELGDSALYFCASSVDAWGRSTGELFFGEGSRLTVL.

The chain employs TRBV19 and TRBJ1-6; the D is unclear. The CDR3 is 14 residues long. Per the germline V gene, CDR1 is LNHDA and CDR2 is SQIVND (reference sequence). V dropped 8 bases and J dropped 4 bases, with 12 bases sitting between them. The CDR3 sequence: CASGEWGYNSPLHF. DNA of the CDR3: TGTGCCAGTGGGGAGTGGGGATATAATTCACCCCTCCACTTT.

The chain has TRBV14 and TRBJ2-3; 13 nucleotides line up with TRBD2. Germline V gives CDR1 SGHDN, CDR2 FVKESK. The CDR3 contains 16 residues. The junction had 7 bases not matched to a gene; V was cut back by 3 bases and J by 7 bases. The CDR3 is CASSHRTSGSVNTQYF. The CDR3 region has the DNA TGTGCCAGCAGCCATCGGACTAGCGGGAGTGTGAATACGCAGTATTTT.

This clone was counted between two and nine times. J is TRBJ1-4 and V is TRBV10-1; D call uncertain. The germline CDR1 and CDR2 sequences are WNHNN and SYGVQD (reference sequence). Trimming took off 7 bases at V and 3 bases at J, with 21 bases between the two ends. CDR3 length equals 17 residues. Here the CDR3 reads CASKADSVNSANEKLFF. The CDR3 DNA reads TGCGCCAGCAAGGCGGACTCCGTGAATTCAGCTAATGAAAAACTGTTTTTT.

V gene TRBV3-1 (or the pseudogene TRBV3-2) combines with J gene TRBJ2-7, with TRBD2 matching 11 bases. Germline CDR1 LGHDT, CDR2 YNNKEL (reference sequence). There are 16 residues in the CDR3. The junction had 7 bases not matched to a gene; V was cut back by 4 bases and J by 2 bases. Here the CDR3 reads CASSRNLAGGPYEQYF. The CDR3 bases are TGTGCCAGCAGCCGTAATCTAGCGGGAGGACCCTACGAGCAGTACTTC.

V and J are TRBV25-1 and TRBJ2-1; possibly TRBD2 for D (6 bases). In germline, CDR1 is MGHDK, CDR2 SYGVNS. V lost 8 bases and J lost 2, with 22 bases in between. The CDR3 runs 17 residues. CDR3 sequence reads: CASLLPGDHTPYNEQFF. The DNA of the CDR3 is TGTGCCAGCCTACTCCCGGGAGACCACACCCCCTACAATGAGCAGTTCTTC.

V gene TRBV2 combines with J gene TRBJ2-7; the match to TRBD1 covers 9 bases. The V segment lost 6 bases and the J segment 3 bases; nucleotides outside the gene matches: 3. Germline V gene sequence: CDR1 SNHLY, CDR2 FYNNEI. The CDR3 is 13 amino acids. The CDR3 bases are TGTGCCAGCAGGATGACAGGGGGCTACGAGCAGTACTTC. It is translated as CASRMTGGYEQYF. Full variable domain (remainder filled in from reference TRBV2 and TRBJ2-7): EPEVTQTPSHQVTQMGQEVILRCVPISNHLYFYWYRQILGQKVEFLVSFYNNEISEKSEIFDDQFSVERPDGSNFTLKIRSTKLEDSAMYFCASRMTGGYEQYFGPGTRLTVT.

The chain employs TRBV3-1 (or the pseudogene TRBV3-2) and TRBJ1-5; D may be TRBD1 (6 bases). V was shortened by 6 bases and J by 6 bases, with 15 bases between the two germline ends. This CDR3 contains 14 residues. CDR1 and CDR2 from the germline V gene are LGHDT and YNNKEL (reference sequence). The CDR3 DNA follows: TGTGCCAGCAGGGGAACAGGGCAGGGTCAGCCCCAGCATTTT. Residues: CASRGTGQGQPQHF.

This chain uses TRBV5-1 with TRBJ1-3; 10 nucleotides match TRBD1. CDR3 length equals 18 residues. The V gene's germline CDR1 is SGHRS and CDR2 YFSETQ. V dropped 2 bases and J dropped 0; count of bases not matched to a gene: 8. CDR3 amino acids: CASSLTGTGASSGNTIYF. In DNA, the CDR3 is TGCGCCAGCAGCTTAACTGGGACAGGGGCGAGCTCTGGAAACACCATATATTTT.

This chain connects TRBV5-8 to TRBJ1-1; 9 bases are shared with TRBD1. Germline trimming cut 5 bases from V and 4 bases from J; bases unmatched to any gene: 15. CDR3 size: 17 residues. CDR1 SGHTS and CDR2 YDEGEE come from the germline V gene. DNA of the CDR3: TGTGCCAGCAGACGGGACAGGGCCGTTTTTAAGGGCACTGAAGCTTTCTTT. Translated: CASRRDRAVFKGTEAFF. Based on the CDR3 plus reference TRBV5-8 and TRBJ1-1, the full variable domain is EAGVTQSPTHLIKTRGQQATLRCSPISGHTSVYWYQQALGLGLQFLLWYDEGEERNRGNFPPRFSGRQFPNYSSELNVNALELEDSALYLCASRRDRAVFKGTEAFFGQGTRLTVV.

The chain has TRBV19 and TRBJ1-5; D uncertain. The CDR3 is 17 residues long. Looked up from germline, CDR1 is LNHDA and CDR2 is SQIVND (reference sequence). Trimming took off 5 bases at V and 1 base at J, with 18 bases between the two ends. The CDR3 here is CASSGVFGVGSNQPQHF. CDR3 sequence (DNA): TGTGCCAGTAGTGGCGTATTCGGGGTTGGGAGCAATCAGCCCCAGCATTTT.

This sequence joins TRBV25-1 and TRBJ2-1; 8 nucleotides align to TRBD2. V lost 2 bases to trimming and J lost 10 bases; unmatched junction nucleotides: 4. The germline gives CDR1 MGHDK, CDR2 SYGVNS. The CDR3 totals 13 residues. This chain's CDR3 is CASSERVAGEQFF. CDR3 sequence (DNA): TGTGCCAGCAGTGAACGAGTAGCGGGGGAGCAGTTCTTC. Based on the CDR3 plus reference TRBV25-1 and TRBJ2-1, the full variable domain is EADIYQTPRYLVIGTGKKITLECSQTMGHDKMYWYQQDPGMELHLIHYSYGVNSTEKGDLSSESTVSRIRTEHFPLTLESARPSHTSQYLCASSERVAGEQFFGPGTRLTVL.

The rearrangement uses TRBV25-1 and TRBJ2-1; D is perhaps TRBD1 (6 bases). With 5 bases removed from V and 7 bases from J, the gap between germline ends came to 12 bases. The germline V gene has CDR1 MGHDK and CDR2 SYGVNS. This CDR3 is 13 amino acids long. The CDR3 sequence: CASSLQGENEQFF. In nucleotides, the CDR3 is TGTGCCAGCAGTCTACAGGGCGAAAATGAGCAGTTCTTC. Supplemented by reference TRBV25-1 and TRBJ2-1, the full variable domain reads EADIYQTPRYLVIGTGKKITLECSQTMGHDKMYWYQQDPGMELHLIHYSYGVNSTEKGDLSSESTVSRIRTEHFPLTLESARPSHTSQYLCASSLQGENEQFFGPGTRLTVL.

The genes are TRBV3-1 (or the pseudogene TRBV3-2) and TRBJ1-2, with D unclear. Germline CDR1 LGHDT, CDR2 YNNKEL (reference sequence). The CDR3 runs to 14 residues. Trimming pared 2 bases from V and 7 bases from J, leaving 14 bases between. The CDR3 bases are TGTGCCAGCAGCCAAACAGCCAGCCCCGGTGGCTACACCTTC. Amino acid sequence: CASSQTASPGGYTF.

The rearrangement links TRBV30 to TRBJ2-3; TRBD2 agrees at 9 bases. The length of the CDR3 is 11 residues. The germline V gene encodes CDR1 GTSNPN and CDR2 SVGIG (reference sequence). The V segment lost 8 bases and the J segment 7 bases; nucleotides outside the gene matches: 4. The CDR3 DNA sequence: TGTGCCCTAGCGGGATTGAATACGCAGTATTTT. Protein sequence: CALAGLNTQYF.

This clone came up once. Here the CDR3 reads CASSYGSPGGGYTF. The CDR3 DNA is TGTGCCAGCAGTTACGGCAGCCCCGGGGGAGGCTACACCTTC. The V and J genes are TRBV6-5 and TRBJ1-2, with D possibly matching TRBD1 (5 bases). The CDR3 extends over 14 amino acids. Germline CDR1 reads MNHEY; CDR2 reads SVGAGI. The V end was cut by 2 bases, the J end by 8 bases, with 15 bases between.

The chain is built from TRBV6-5 and TRBJ1-2; D is undetermined. Germline V gene data show CDR1 as MNHEY and CDR2 as SVGAGI. V was pared by 5 bases and J by 7 bases, with 5 bases between. The CDR3 consists of 10 residues. The CDR3 DNA follows: TGTGCCAGCAGTCCGGGTGGCTACACCTTC. This codes for CASSPGGYTF.